The 2 T cell receptor beta chains given below trace back to one sample, sequenced in a study of blood T cell repertoires in COVID-19. Repertoires were generated with immunoSEQ multiplex PCR, while TCRdb's copy carries only in-frame clones and drops some. The sample holds roughly 100,000 clones, 70% to 90% seen once. The sample was peripheral blood. All receptors derive from an older woman with acute or convalescent COVID-19.

This chain connects TRBV24-1 to TRBJ1-2, with a tentative D call TRBD1 (5 bases). The CDR3 has 16 amino acids. The ends were cut back, 3 bases at V and 9 bases at J, with 22 bases in the middle. The germline V gene has CDR1 KGHDR and CDR2 SFDVKD. The CDR3 bases are TGTGCCACCAGTGATCCCAACCCAATCACAGGATTCCGCTACACCTTC. Translation: CATSDPNPITGFRYTF.

This chain connects TRBV28 to TRBJ2-2; unclear D gene. The V end was cut by 3 bases, the J end by 4 bases, with 9 bases between. Germline V gene sequence: CDR1 MDHEN, CDR2 SYDVKM. This CDR3 comprises 14 residues. The DNA of the CDR3 is TGTGCCAGCAGTTTGGCCAGGCCCACCGGGGAGCTGTTTTTT. This codes for CASSLARPTGELFF.